This T cell receptor (beta chain) was recorded in a study of preoperative IRX-2 immunotherapy in early breast cancer. Treatment defined: preoperative locoregional IRX-2 cytokine immunotherapy. This phase Ib study tested locoregional IRX-2 cytokine immunotherapy given before surgery. Sequencing used immunoSEQ multiplex PCR; TCRdb keeps in-frame clones, though not all of them. The sample contains around 30,000 clones, roughly four fifths of which appear only once. This CDR3 contains 16 residues. Losses at the gene ends were 1 base for V and 2 bases for J; bases not matched to a gene: 3. Looked up from germline, CDR1 is SGHNT and CDR2 is YENEEA. The sample holds a few counts of this clone.

This specimen consisted of lymph node tissue, obtained from a patient treated with IRX-2 immunotherapy. This receptor was identified in a human donor with breast cancer. V is TRBV11-3 and J is TRBJ2-3; 10 bases are a match to TRBD2. The CDR3, as DNA: TGTGCCAGCAGCTTAGTGCTAGCGGGAGACACAGATACGCAGTATTTT. It translates to CASSLVLAGDTDTQYF. The full variable domain, completed using reference TRBV11-3 and TRBJ2-3, is EAGVVQSPRYKIIEKKQPVAFWCNPISGHNTLYWYLQNLGQGPELLIRYENEEAVDDSQLPKDRFSAERLKGVDSTLKIQPAELGDSAVYLCASSLVLAGDTDTQYFGPGTRLTVL.